This is a list of T cell receptor beta chains from one sample in a study of blood T cell repertoires in COVID-19. The assay was immunoSEQ multiplex PCR, and TCRdb's table has in-frame clones only and misses some. This table has some 100,000 clones, approximately 90% appearing once. Specimen: peripheral blood. The source of these receptors is a man between 60 and 75 years old with acute or convalescent COVID-19. CDR3s include the opening cysteine and the closing phenylalanine or tryptophan. D genes are given only for firm matches. Clone size is stated in some rows and not others, as once, few, many or a class when expanded.

cdr3_length	clone_size	v_call	j_call	d_call	cdr3_aa	cdr3_nt
14	NA	TRBV6-1	TRBJ1-2	NA	CASSERGRAYGYTF	TGTGCCAGCAGTGAAAGGGGCAGGGCCTATGGCTACACCTTC
14	NA	TRBV9	TRBJ1-1	NA	CASSLRGTGTEAFF	TGTGCCAGCAGCCTCCGGGGGACGGGCACTGAAGCTTTCTTT
14	NA	TRBV2	TRBJ2-7	TRBD1	CASRDRGTIHEQYF	TGTGCCAGCAGAGACAGGGGCACGATCCACGAGCAGTACTTC
15	NA	TRBV19	TRBJ1-2	NA	CASAINGAGEYGYTF	TGTGCCAGCGCCATAAACGGGGCAGGGGAATATGGCTACACCTTC
13	NA	TRBV5-1	TRBJ2-1	NA	CASSFQVGNEQFF	TGCGCCAGCAGCTTTCAGGTTGGAAATGAGCAGTTCTTC
13	NA	TRBV3-1/TRBV3-2	TRBJ1-2	TRBD1	CATRGGVYYGYTF	TGTGCCACCAGAGGGGGCGTCTACTATGGCTACACCTTC
13	NA	TRBV25-1	TRBJ2-1	TRBD2	CASNPSGYNEQFF	TGTGCCAGCAACCCTAGCGGGTACAATGAGCAGTTCTTC
14	NA	TRBV5-1	TRBJ1-2	NA	CASSSSRANYGYTF	TGCGCCAGCAGCTCCTCCCGAGCTAACTATGGCTACACCTTC
14	NA	TRBV2	TRBJ2-3	TRBD2	CASSLAGRADTQYF	TGTGCCAGCAGCTTAGCGGGAAGGGCAGATACGCAGTATTTT
13	NA	TRBV6-5	TRBJ1-1	NA	CAISRVWNTEAFF	TGTGCCATTTCCAGGGTCTGGAACACTGAAGCTTTCTTT
15	few	TRBV19	TRBJ1-5	TRBD1	CASRTTGNSNQPQHF	TGTGCCAGTAGAACGACAGGGAATAGCAATCAGCCCCAGCATTTT
17	NA	TRBV5-4	TRBJ1-3	TRBD1	CASSLGGTGHSGNTIYF	TGTGCCAGCAGCTTGGGGGGGACAGGGCACTCTGGAAACACCATATATTTT